The 18 T cell receptor beta chains below were found in one sample sequenced in a study of human T cells and chemical hapten exposure. TCRdb processed the RACE reads anew with MiXCR; each CDR3 protein has one entry. The top ten hold around 3.6% of the sample, which has around 100,000 distinct CDR3 sequences, 9.5% to 11% seen once. Indicated time point: patch test 1, 2 weeks after DPC sensitization. Treatment reported: therapeutic diphenylcyclopropenone sensitization with weekly scalp DPC. This material consisted of whole blood, taken in connection with sensitization to the hapten diphenylcyclopropenone (DPC). Receptors originate from a woman aged 40 to 50 with alopecia areata. Some clones in this sample may be carry-over from other donors' samples.

This clonotype was counted ten times or more. The rearrangement links TRBV6-2 or TRBV6-3 to TRBJ1-1; 8 nucleotides align to TRBD1. The V gene's germline CDR1 is MNHEY and CDR2 SVGEGT. V shed 3 bases, J shed 1 base, and the junction held 10 bases outside the gene matches. The CDR3 loop spans 17 amino acids. CDR3 amino acids: CASSYHPRTGRNTEAFF. For the CDR3, the DNA is TGTGCCAGCAGTTATCATCCCCGGACAGGGAGGAACACTGAAGCTTTCTTT.

The V gene is TRBV7-3, the J gene TRBJ2-1, with a weak D call TRBD2 (6 bases). This CDR3 contains 14 residues. Germline V CDR1 and CDR2: SGHTA, FQGTGA. The V end was cut by 7 bases, the J end by 10 bases, with 20 bases between. The CDR3 sequence is CASTRERASGEQFF. The CDR3 DNA follows: TGTGCCAGCACCAGAGAGCGGGCCTCCGGCGAGCAGTTCTTC.

This chain links TRBV29-1 with TRBJ2-2, with 12 bases aligning to TRBD2. The CDR3 covers 15 residues. Germline lookup yields CDR1 SQVTM and CDR2 ANQGSEA. The V segment lost 6 bases and the J segment 2 bases; nucleotides outside the gene matches: 4. The CDR3 loop reads CSVRGLAGNTGELFF. The CDR3 nucleotides read TGCAGCGTGCGCGGACTAGCGGGAAACACCGGGGAGCTGTTTTTT.

This clonotype was detected ten times or more. The V and J genes are TRBV30 and TRBJ1-6, with D unresolved. Germline V gene lookup returns CDR1 GTSNPN and CDR2 SVGIG (reference sequence). Trimming took off 3 bases at V and 10 bases at J, with 13 bases between the two ends. CDR3 length equals 13 residues. The CDR3 region has the DNA TGTGCCTGGAGGACCGGGTTCGAATCACCCCTCCACTTT. This gives the protein CAWRTGFESPLHF.

The V and J genes are TRBV28 and TRBJ1-2; a weak D match, TRBD1 (5 bases). The germline V and J ends were trimmed by 8 bases and 5 bases, with 6 bases remaining between them. Germline loops: CDR1 MDHEN, CDR2 SYDVKM. The CDR3 consists of 10 residues. CDR3 sequence (DNA): TGTGCCAGCGAGGGGTATGGCTACACCTTC. It yields the protein CASEGYGYTF.

The chain combines TRBV6-5 with TRBJ1-3; 8 bases map to TRBD1. Germline assignment: CDR1 MNHEY and CDR2 SVGAGI. V trimming: 5 bases; J trimming: 6 bases; junction bases outside the gene matches: 9. The CDR3 runs 15 residues. The CDR3 region is CASSIQGAAENTIYF. DNA for the CDR3: TGTGCCAGCAGTATCCAGGGGGCTGCTGAAAACACCATATATTTT.

In its sample, this clonotype was seen many times. The V call is TRBV4-3, the J call TRBJ2-2; tentatively, D is TRBD1 or TRBD2 (6 bases each). The CDR3 runs 15 residues. Per the germline V gene, CDR1 is LGHNA and CDR2 is YSLEER. Trimming left V 2 bases short and J 5 bases short, with 12 bases between. The CDR3 DNA reads TGCGCCAGCAGCCAAAACGGGGGCGGGACCGGGGAGCTGTTTTTT. Translation: CASSQNGGGTGELFF.

The genes are TRBV12-3 or TRBV12-4 and TRBJ2-7; 11 nucleotides line up with TRBD2. The CDR3 runs to 14 residues. Losses at the gene ends were 7 bases for V and 6 bases for J; bases not matched to a gene: 8. For the CDR3, the DNA is TGTGCCAGCAAACAAACTAGCGGGAGCGGCGAGCAGTACTTC. Translating gives CASKQTSGSGEQYF.

This clonotype was detected only a few times. Here the CDR3 reads CASSQGLETQYF. CDR3 DNA sequence: TGTGCCAGCAGCCAAGGTCTAGAGACCCAGTACTTC. The chain has TRBV3-1 and TRBJ2-5, with D hard to call. The ends were cut back, 1 base at V and 4 bases at J, with 4 bases in the middle. Germline CDR1 is LGHDT and CDR2 is YNNKEL (reference sequence). This CDR3 is built from 12 residues.

Details on this clonotype: One junction end does not reproduce the germline sequence, and a read error may be involved. The chain employs TRBV27 and TRBJ2-7, with D unresolved. This CDR3 contains 13 residues. Germline V gene sequence: CDR1 MNHEY, CDR2 SMNVEV (reference sequence). CDR3 amino acids: CAISLGLTYEQYF. The CDR3 bases are TGTGCCATCAGTTTGGGCCTTACCTACGAGCAGTACTTC.

This clonotype has at least ten counts. This chain joins TRBV11-2 and TRBJ1-1, with 8 positions matching TRBD1. Germline V gene sequence: CDR1 SGHAT, CDR2 FQNNGV. Trimming cost V 5 bases and J 6 bases; bases outside gene matches: 5. The CDR3 spans 13 residues. CDR3 in amino acids: CASSPDRGAEAFF. CDR3 nucleotides: TGTGCCAGCAGCCCCGACAGGGGAGCTGAAGCTTTCTTT.

The DNA of the CDR3 is TGCAGTGCTAGGGACAGGGCGGACACTGAAGCTTTCTTT. Its protein product is CSARDRADTEAFF. The chain links TRBV20-1 to TRBJ1-1; the match to TRBD1 covers 8 bases. Germline CDR1 is DFQATT and CDR2 is SNEGSKA (reference sequence). The junction had 3 bases not matched to a gene; V was cut back by 3 bases and J by 3 bases. The CDR3 extends over 13 amino acids.

In its sample, this clonotype was seen many times. This chain uses TRBV7-9 with TRBJ2-5, with D tentatively TRBD2 (5 bases). Per the germline V gene, CDR1 is SEHNR and CDR2 is FQNEAQ (reference sequence). Trimming stripped 4 bases from V and 2 bases from J, with 14 bases between. CDR3 size: 15 residues. The CDR3 loop reads CASSSGPGSQETQYF. Written as DNA, the CDR3 is TGTGCCAGCAGCTCAGGTCCGGGATCACAAGAGACCCAGTACTTC.

Comment on this clonotype: Just one base apart from a much larger clone, this may be a read error. CDR3: CASSGAEHQPQHF. The CDR3 region has the DNA TGTGCCAGCTCCGGAGCTGAGCATCAGCCCCAGCATTTT. The chain employs TRBV6-2 or TRBV6-3 and TRBJ1-5, with D hard to call. The CDR3 loop spans 13 amino acids. V lost 8 bases to trimming and J lost 5 bases, with 13 bases between them. Germline V gene lookup returns CDR1 MNHEY and CDR2 SVGEGT.

This clonotype was recorded at least ten times. This chain joins TRBV7-2 and TRBJ2-3; no firm D call. Germline loops: CDR1 SGHTA, CDR2 FQGNSA. CDR3 length equals 14 residues. Deletions cut 5 bases from V and 2 bases from J, with 11 bases between. For the CDR3, the DNA is TGTGCCAGCAGCCCCTCCCCTGCCACAGATACGCAGTATTTT. This gives the protein CASSPSPATDTQYF.

This clonotype has just a few counts. This rearrangement joins TRBV3-1 to TRBJ1-1, with no clear D. Looked up from germline, CDR1 is LGHDT and CDR2 is YNNKEL (reference sequence). This CDR3 is built from 16 residues. Trimming stripped 1 base from V and 4 bases from J, with 16 bases between. In nucleotides, the CDR3 is TGTGCCAGCAGCCAAGGTTCGCCGACGGGAATCACTGAAGCTTTCTTT. It yields the protein CASSQGSPTGITEAFF.

This clonotype was seen at least ten times. This rearrangement joins TRBV27 to TRBJ1-5; perhaps TRBD1 as D (5 bases). V lost 3 bases and J lost 7, with 10 bases in between. The CDR3 totals 13 residues. CDR1 is MNHEY and CDR2 is SMNVEV in the germline V gene (reference sequence). DNA for the CDR3: TGTGCCAGCAGTTTCGCCCCAGGGCAGCCCCAGCATTTT. It encodes CASSFAPGQPQHF.

This clonotype has only a few counts. The chain links TRBV12-3 or TRBV12-4 to TRBJ2-7; possibly TRBD2 for D (6 bases). CDR3 length: 12 residues. With 4 bases removed from V and 5 bases from J, the gap between germline ends came to 9 bases. CDR3 residues: CASSSGLNEQYF. The CDR3, as DNA: TGTGCCAGCAGTTCCGGACTAAACGAGCAGTACTTC.